These 6 T cell receptor beta chains came from one sample sequenced in a study of T cell responses to AZD1222 COVID-19 vaccine. Profiled with immunoSEQ multiplex PCR; TCRdb holds only in-frame clones, not every one. The sample includes tens of thousands of clones, around 90% seen only once; the top ten take about 20%. Sequences were derived from peripheral blood, sampled on day 0 of AZD1222 vaccination. All receptors derive from an adult in good health.

The chain recombines TRBV27 with TRBJ1-1; no clear D. Germline-derived CDR1 and CDR2 are MNHEY and SMNVEV (reference sequence). V lost 2 bases to trimming and J lost 0 bases, with 4 bases between them. CDR3 size: 13 residues. The CDR3 reads CASSLTVNTEAFF. The DNA of the CDR3 is TGTGCCAGCAGTTTAACCGTGAACACTGAAGCTTTCTTT.

J is TRBJ2-2 and V is TRBV27, with 8 bases identical to TRBD2. This CDR3 region has 18 residues. Per the germline V gene, CDR1 is MNHEY and CDR2 is SMNVEV (reference sequence). V shed 3 bases and J 0 bases; nucleotides not matched to a gene: 9. The CDR3 sequence: CASSFGRGVLANTGELFF. The CDR3 region has the DNA TGTGCCAGCAGTTTTGGGCGGGGGGTCCTCGCGAACACCGGGGAGCTGTTTTTT.

The rearrangement uses TRBV7-2 and TRBJ1-1, with unresolved D. The CDR3 length is 13 residues. The germline gives CDR1 SGHTA, CDR2 FQGNSA. Trimming pared 2 bases from V and 6 bases from J, leaving 10 bases between. Here the CDR3 reads CASSLLVLPEAFF. The CDR3, as DNA: TGTGCCAGCAGCTTATTAGTCCTCCCTGAAGCTTTCTTT.

This chain uses TRBV2 with TRBJ2-2; unclear D gene. The CDR3 spans 16 residues. V lost 4 bases to trimming and J lost 2 bases, with 14 bases between them. CDR1 SNHLY and CDR2 FYNNEI come from the germline V gene. The CDR3 sequence: CASSVIANINTGELFF. As DNA, the CDR3 is TGTGCCAGCAGTGTGATCGCGAATATTAACACCGGGGAGCTGTTTTTT. The full variable domain, completed using reference TRBV2 and TRBJ2-2, is EPEVTQTPSHQVTQMGQEVILRCVPISNHLYFYWYRQILGQKVEFLVSFYNNEISEKSEIFDDQFSVERPDGSNFTLKIRSTKLEDSAMYFCASSVIANINTGELFFGEGSRLTVL.

V usage is TRBV7-6 and J usage is TRBJ2-7, with 7 bases that match TRBD1. With V trimmed by 3 bases and J by 1 base, 6 bases remained unmatched. The germline V gene encodes CDR1 SGHVS and CDR2 FNYEAQ. The CDR3 runs to 15 residues. The CDR3 here is CASSFQMGQSYEQYF. The CDR3 DNA sequence: TGTGCCAGCAGCTTTCAAATGGGACAGTCCTACGAGCAGTACTTC.

This chain connects TRBV12-3 or TRBV12-4 to TRBJ1-5; D is unresolved. The CDR3 runs to 13 residues. Trimming took 2 bases from V and 6 from J, leaving 8 bases between them. For the CDR3, the DNA is TGTGCCAGCAGTTTAAGGCCCATTCAGCCCCAGCATTTT. It translates to CASSLRPIQPQHF.